The clone carrying this T cell receptor (beta chain) was seen more than once but under ten times. Its specificity is not known. This entry is derived from a study of cytomegalovirus exposure and HLA in healthy donors. The CDR3 runs to 12 residues. Germline values: CDR1 MNHEY, CDR2 SMNVEV (reference sequence). Between the trimmed V and J ends, which lost 9 bases and 3 bases, there was a span of 9 bases. Study-wide results and caveats: TCR beta sequences numbering roughly 16,000 were associated with HLA alleles at 0.05 false discovery rate in a later analysis.

Primers included in the PCR were 60 Vbeta and 13 Jbeta primers. TCRdb's copy holds only in-frame clones and misses some; the assay was immunoSEQ multiplex PCR. The sample contains fewer than 90,000 clones, under 85% of which appear only once. Healthy bone marrow donors made up the donors. This chain uses TRBV27 with TRBJ1-5, with D perhaps TRBD1 (6 bases). What was sequenced was PBMCs. The origin of this receptor is a male donor in good health and CMV-seronegative. For the CDR3, the DNA is TGTGCCAGACGGGACAACAATCAGCCCCAGCATTTT. This codes for CARRDNNQPQHF.